In its sample, the clone carrying this T cell receptor beta chain was seen once. For recovered donors of Cohort 3, there were two negative PCRs, clearance, or symptom resolution. These data originate in a study of blood T cell repertoires in COVID-19. As for the study in general: Spain, Italy and the United States supplied samples that represented acute and convalescent COVID-19.

Per the original data handling: From reference gene primer amplification, estimates of nucleated cell counts were derived. The table came from immunoSEQ multiplex PCR; TCRdb's copy has only in-frame clones and leaves some out. The V and J calls and clone size come from that table; D and trimming were worked out from the DNA. The sample has over 120,000 clones; roughly 78% are singletons. CDR1 is GTSNPN, CDR2 SVGIG, per germline (reference sequence). CDR3 size: 14 residues. V was shortened by 5 bases and J by 1 base, with 12 bases between the two germline ends. Sequencing was performed on PBMCs or T cells enriched from blood (not recorded which). This sequence joins TRBV30 and TRBJ1-5, with unresolved D. The receptor comes from a woman aged 45 to 65 who had recovered from COVID-19. The CDR3 DNA reads as TGTGCCTGGGGCGAGAGGTTAAGCAATCAGCCCCAGCATTTT. Translating gives CAWGERLSNQPQHF.